This T cell receptor beta chain was obtained from a study of blood T cell repertoires in COVID-19 (dated by TCRdb to about 2020). Some background on the complete study: Samples covering the acute and convalescent phases of COVID-19 were provided by collaborators in the United States, Italy and Spain. The prospective study material was composed of cDNA or gDNA derived from T cells, B-cell-depleted T cells, or PBMCs. The dataset comprised deeply sampled blood TCRbeta repertoires from subjects exposed to, actively infected with, or recovered from COVID-19. The repertoires were released in a freely available public database intended as a resource for research on the immune response to SARS-CoV-2. Samples came from the ongoing ImmuneRACE study (first 160 participants) plus 1,254 subjects from 6 global collaborators. A de-identified subject ID, COVID-19 status, age in years and sex were almost always included in the sample metadata. Where HLA class I and class II types were available, the types were taken from metadata supplied by the sample provider, not from assay-based typing. Points the paper makes about the study in general: The amount of clinical and demographic metadata varied by source and participant and was provided uncurated.

Concerning this clone: Its cognate antigen has yet to be identified. No base quality information exists; no much larger clone differs at one position.

The immunoSEQ Assay, a bias-controlled multiplex PCR, was used to amplify TCRbeta CDR3 regions from genomic DNA. The source study handled its data this way. The number of nucleated cells in each sample was estimated by amplification of reference gene primers within the assay. To quantify the absolute abundance of each unique TCRbeta CDR3 rearrangement, sequence reads were collapsed and filtered. Productive Simpson clonality was computed per sample as the square root of Simpson's diversity index over productive rearrangements. TCRdb obtained this table from immuneACCESS and retained in-frame rearrangements with V and J assigned. These tables miss some clones; where compared with another copy, unresolved V genes account for less than half of the shortfall, and the remainder is unexplained. The V and J calls and the clone size are those of that table, but D and trimming were determined from the DNA. For this sample there are around 250,000 clones; roughly four fifths appear just once. About 2% of the sample is taken by the ten largest.

Whole blood was collected in K2EDTA tubes by collaborating institutions according to the institutions' own protocols. For TCRbeta analysis, collaborators shipped samples in one of three forms: frozen whole blood, isolated PBMCs, or DNA extracted from either of those sample types. The CDR3 goes from the cysteine to the phenylalanine over 13 residues. Here the CDR3 DNA is all that survives: 39 bases in frame from base 1. CDR1 is given as MDHEN and CDR2 as SYDVKM, both from the germline V gene. Sequencing input: peripheral blood. This clonotype was obtained from a woman older than 75 with acute or convalescent COVID-19. The chain uses TRBV28 and TRBJ2-3; D gene: possibly TRBD1, on 5 matching bases. The DNA is as follows: TGTGCGATATCCAGGGCAAGCACAGATACGCAGTATTTT. Its coded protein is CAISRASTDTQYF.